This T cell receptor (beta chain) derives from a study of Ad26.COV2.S vaccination and SARS-CoV-2 variants. Study observations and caveats: Researchers reported similar non-spike TCR breadth in vaccine and placebo recipients.

From germline, CDR1 is MNHEY and CDR2 SMNVEV (reference sequence). CDR3 size: 14 residues. V lost 3 bases to trimming and J lost 7 bases; unmatched junction nucleotides: 9. Noted treatment: about 20 received Ad26.COV2.S at low or high dose, single or two shots; about 5 received placebo; per-sample allocation not given. All samples were drawn on day 63, counting from the first vaccine or placebo injection. As concerns this clone: Its specificity is not known.

Repertoires were generated with immunoSEQ multiplex PCR, while TCRdb's copy carries only in-frame clones and drops some. The sample records about 680,000 clones, about 90% being singletons. The source was peripheral blood, collected in a trial of Ad26.COV2.S vaccine versus placebo. J is TRBJ2-7 and V is TRBV27; 7 bases are a match to TRBD2. The TCR sequence derives from a person aged 18-60 years who received the Ad26.COV2.S COVID-19 vaccine or a placebo. CDR3 residues: CASSFGLDRGEQYF. CDR3 DNA: TGTGCCAGCAGTTTCGGACTAGACCGGGGAGAGCAGTACTTC.